The rows below give T cell receptor beta chains drawn from one sample of a study of cytomegalovirus exposure and HLA in healthy donors. Repertoires were generated with immunoSEQ multiplex PCR, while TCRdb's copy carries only in-frame clones and drops some. This sample has nearly 110,000 clones, with 81% found just once. The sample comprised PBMCs. These receptors originate from a man between 25 and 39 years old in good health and CMV-seronegative. Each CDR3 is given with its conserved first and last residue. The order of the fields is V gene, J gene, D gene, clone size, CDR3 protein, CDR3 DNA. A D gene is named only where the DNA matches it firmly. Clone size is shown for a subset of rows, as once, few, many or a class of expanded clone.

TRBV30	TRBJ2-7	TRBD2	NA	CAWSVAGGPHEQYF	TGTGCCTGGAGTGTAGCGGGAGGGCCCCACGAGCAGTACTTC
TRBV9	TRBJ2-7	TRBD2	NA	CASSVDLREGYEQYF	TGTGCCAGCAGCGTAGATCTGCGGGAGGGCTACGAGCAGTACTTC
TRBV28	TRBJ1-2	NA	NA	CASSLQFGVDYGYTF	TGTGCCAGCAGCCTGCAGTTCGGGGTGGACTATGGCTACACCTTC
TRBV10-1	TRBJ2-3	NA	NA	CASSPISGLRTDTQYF	TGCGCCAGCAGCCCAATTAGCGGTCTCCGCACAGATACGCAGTATTTT
TRBV6-5	TRBJ1-1	TRBD1	NA	CASSYRLTGGAAFF	TGTGCCAGCAGTTATAGGTTGACAGGGGGTGCAGCTTTCTTT
TRBV2	TRBJ2-7	TRBD2	few	CASSGGGRTSGQYF	TGTGCCAGCAGTGGGGGGGGAAGGACTTCCGGGCAGTACTTC
TRBV19	TRBJ2-7	TRBD1	NA	CASSWTGGQSYEQYF	TGTGCCAGTAGTTGGACAGGGGGCCAATCCTACGAGCAGTACTTC
TRBV5-4	TRBJ2-7	TRBD2	NA	CASSPSGVSSYEQYF	TGTGCCAGCAGCCCCAGCGGGGTGAGCTCCTACGAGCAGTACTTC
TRBV29-1	TRBJ1-2	TRBD1	few	CSVVRTGIEGYTF	TGCAGCGTTGTTCGGACAGGGATCGAGGGCTACACCTTC
TRBV4-1	TRBJ2-7	NA	NA	CASSQGRARRGYEQYF	TGCGCCAGCAGCCAAGGAAGGGCTAGACGGGGCTACGAGCAGTACTTC
TRBV5-6	TRBJ2-2	TRBD2	NA	CASSSGTSSLGELFF	TGTGCCAGCAGCTCCGGGACTAGTTCGCTCGGGGAGCTGTTTTTT
TRBV29-1	TRBJ2-3	TRBD1	NA	CSVRTGGADTQYF	TGCAGCGTTCGGACAGGGGGCGCAGATACGCAGTATTTT
TRBV19	TRBJ1-5	TRBD1	NA	CASSDRTGRNQPQHF	TGTGCCAGTAGTGATCGGACAGGCCGAAATCAGCCCCAGCATTTT
TRBV5-1	TRBJ2-5	NA	NA	CASSFQTRGETQYF	TGCGCCAGCAGCTTCCAGACTAGGGGAGAGACCCAGTACTTC
TRBV6-4	TRBJ2-1	TRBD1	NA	CASSDSAGGYNEQFF	TGTGCCAGCAGTGACTCGGCAGGGGGCTACAATGAGCAGTTCTTC
TRBV5-1	TRBJ2-5	NA	NA	CASTTGEQETQYF	TGCGCCAGCACCACGGGGGAACAAGAGACCCAGTACTTC
TRBV2	TRBJ2-1	NA	few	CASGSPSDEQFF	TGTGCCAGCGGGAGTCCTAGTGATGAGCAGTTCTTC
TRBV6-5	TRBJ2-6	TRBD1	NA	CASSPDRAGANVLTF	TGTGCCAGCAGTCCGGACAGGGCTGGGGCCAACGTCCTGACTTTC
TRBV4-1	TRBJ2-7	TRBD1	NA	CASSPLRTGNYEQYF	TGCGCCAGCAGCCCCCTCCGGACAGGGAACTACGAGCAGTACTTC
TRBV29-1	TRBJ2-5	TRBD2	NA	CSTGDTSGGVGTQYF	TGCAGCACTGGGGACACTAGCGGGGGGGTGGGGACCCAGTACTTC
TRBV4-2	TRBJ2-7	NA	NA	CASSQDHGYEQYF	TGTGCCAGCAGCCAAGATCACGGCTACGAGCAGTACTTC
TRBV5-1	TRBJ2-2	NA	NA	CASSSLNTGELFF	TGCGCCAGCAGCTCACTGAACACCGGGGAGCTGTTTTTT
TRBV9	TRBJ2-5	TRBD2	NA	CASSQTSGTQYF	TGTGCCAGCAGTCAGACTAGCGGGACCCAGTACTTC
TRBV11-2	TRBJ1-5	NA	once	CASSLGAGRNQPQHF	TGTGCCAGCAGCTTAGGGGCAGGCAGAAATCAGCCCCAGCATTTT
TRBV7-8	TRBJ2-7	TRBD1	NA	CASSVTGGYREQYF	TGTGCCAGCAGCGTGACAGGGGGGTACAGAGAGCAGTACTTC